This note documents a single T cell receptor beta chain sequence. Antigen unknown. Measured with immunoSEQ multiplex PCR; TCRdb has only the in-frame clones, and not every one. The table records tens of thousands of clones, roughly 95% of them present only once. Germline trimming cut 2 bases from V and 5 bases from J; bases unmatched to any gene: 7. The CDR3 has 15 residues. The data derive from a study of circulating and synovial CD4+ cells in juvenile arthritis. Findings and caveats of the study: Deeper sequencing increased measured overlap with synovial clonotypes. CPL versus bulk CD4 samples: T cell genome counts differed by at least an order of magnitude. The pathogenic-like versus bulk T cell difference escaped Vbeta family analysis.

This chain uses TRBV6-7 with TRBJ1-1; 8 positions agree with TRBD1. TRBV6-7 is flagged as an ORF with uncertain function. Material: CD4+ T cells from blood. The source of this sequence is a human donor with juvenile idiopathic arthritis. In nucleotides, the CDR3 is TGTGCCAGCAGTTACCCCGACAGGGGTGTAACTGAAGCTTTCTTT. It yields the protein CASSYPDRGVTEAFF.